Here is one T cell receptor beta chain with its context. Its antigen is undetermined. This sample was included in a study of shared clonotypes between healthy human individuals. Study outcomes and limitations: A reduction in generation probabilities was seen for non-shared clonotypes relative to those shared by all four donors. Naive subsets, compared against memory subsets, generally had larger estimated richness values.

The protocol was immunoSEQ multiplex PCR, while the TCRdb copy is restricted to in-frame clones and leaves out a portion. Among roughly 2.2 million clones listed, 85% to 95% were seen once. There are 14 residues in the CDR3. Trimming left V 7 bases short and J 8 bases short, with 16 bases between. The V gene's germline CDR1 is SGHDT and CDR2 YYEEEE. The source is a man aged 18 to 30 in good health. Some clones in this sample may be carry-over from other donors' samples. Specimen: naive CD4+ T cells from PBMCs. Subset reported: CD45RA+ positively selected. The chain couples TRBV5-6 to TRBJ1-6, with TRBD1 as a possible D gene (5 bases). The CDR3: CASGSSEGYSPLHF. CDR3 coding DNA: TGTGCCAGCGGTTCCTCTGAGGGGTATTCACCCCTCCACTTT.